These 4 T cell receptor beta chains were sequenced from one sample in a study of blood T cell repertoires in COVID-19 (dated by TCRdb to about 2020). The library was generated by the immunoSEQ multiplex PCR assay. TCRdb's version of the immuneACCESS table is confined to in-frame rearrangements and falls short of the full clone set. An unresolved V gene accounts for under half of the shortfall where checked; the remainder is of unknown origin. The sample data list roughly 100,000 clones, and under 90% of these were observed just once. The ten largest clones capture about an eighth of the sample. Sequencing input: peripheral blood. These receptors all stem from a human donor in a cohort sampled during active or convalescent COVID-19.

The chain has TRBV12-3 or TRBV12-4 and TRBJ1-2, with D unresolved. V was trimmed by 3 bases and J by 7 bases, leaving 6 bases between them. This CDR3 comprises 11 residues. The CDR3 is CASSFYGGYTF. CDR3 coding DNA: TGTGCCAGCAGTTTCTATGGTGGCTACACCTTC.

For the CDR3, the DNA is TGTGCCAGCAGCCAACGGGCGGGCCCCTACGAGCAGTACTTC. It translates to CASSQRAGPYEQYF. The chain is built from TRBV6-5 and TRBJ2-7; the D gene is possibly TRBD2 (5 bases). The CDR3 runs 14 residues. Trimming stripped 6 bases from V and 2 bases from J, with 14 bases between. CDR1 is MNHEY, CDR2 SVGAGI, per germline.

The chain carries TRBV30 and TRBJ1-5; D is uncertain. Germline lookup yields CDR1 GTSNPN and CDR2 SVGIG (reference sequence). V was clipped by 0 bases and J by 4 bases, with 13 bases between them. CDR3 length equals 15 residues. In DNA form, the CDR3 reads TGTGCCTGGAGTGTAGGCGGGAATCCGAATCAGCCCCAGCATTTT. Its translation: CAWSVGGNPNQPQHF. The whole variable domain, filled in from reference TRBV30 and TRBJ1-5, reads SQTIHQWPATLVQPVGSPLSLECTVEGTSNPNLYWYRQAAGRGLQLLFYSVGIGQISSEVPQNLSASRPQDRQFILSSKKLLLSDSGFYLCAWSVGGNPNQPQHFGDGTRLSIL.

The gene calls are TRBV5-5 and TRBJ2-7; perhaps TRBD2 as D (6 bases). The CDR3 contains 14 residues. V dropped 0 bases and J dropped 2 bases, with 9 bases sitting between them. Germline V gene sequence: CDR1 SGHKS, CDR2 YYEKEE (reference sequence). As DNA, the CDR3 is TGTGCCAGCAGCTTGGAACAGCGGGCCTACGAGCAGTACTTC. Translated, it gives CASSLEQRAYEQYF. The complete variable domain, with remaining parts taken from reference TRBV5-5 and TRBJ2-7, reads DAGVTQSPTHLIKTRGQQVTLRCSPISGHKSVSWYQQVLGQGPQFIFQYYEKEERGRGNFPDRFSARQFPNYSSELNVNALLLGDSALYLCASSLEQRAYEQYFGPGTRLTVT.